Included here is one TCR beta chain sequence, with context. The data were obtained in a study of CD8+ T cells in alopecia areata. Study summary: Tofacitinib was taken orally by treated patients, and the dose was 5 to 10 mg twice daily. Once tofacitinib had been taken for 6 to 18 months, 6 months off drug followed.

From alopecia areata patients, lesional scalp punch biopsies and peripheral blood were collected. RNA was extracted and reverse transcribed into cDNA as the sequencing template. Generated by immunoSEQ multiplex PCR, the TCRdb table keeps only in-frame clones and is missing some. The sample has about 180,000 clones; roughly 66% are singletons. Germline V gene data show CDR1 as SGHTA and CDR2 as FQGNSA. V lost 5 bases to trimming and J lost 2 bases, with 15 bases between them. The CDR3 consists of 15 residues. The receptor comes from a human donor with alopecia areata. The material was CD8+ T cells sorted from blood, obtained at week 0. The chain has TRBV7-2 and TRBJ1-1; possible D gene TRBD1, 5 bases. Here the CDR3 DNA reads TGTGCCAGCAGCCTTAGTCCAGGGCATAACACTGAAGCTTTCTTT. This gives the protein CASSLSPGHNTEAFF.